Shown below are 23 T cell receptor beta chains from a single sample sequenced in a study of cytomegalovirus exposure and HLA in healthy donors. The assay was immunoSEQ multiplex PCR, and TCRdb's table has in-frame clones only and misses some. The table lists about 240,000 clones, approximately 87% of them singletons. The sample taken for sequencing was PBMCs. These receptors were taken from a man aged 18 to 29 in good health and CMV-seronegative.

This chain uses TRBV25-1 with TRBJ2-1, with 8 bases lining up with TRBD1. The CDR3 has 15 amino acids. CDR1 and CDR2 (germline): MGHDK, SYGVNS. The junction had 11 bases not matched to a gene; V was cut back by 6 bases and J by 7 bases. For the CDR3, the DNA is TGTGCCAGCAGGGCACCGGGGACAGGCAGTAATGAGCAGTTCTTC. Its protein is CASRAPGTGSNEQFF. The full variable domain, with the rest looked up from reference TRBV25-1 and TRBJ2-1, is EADIYQTPRYLVIGTGKKITLECSQTMGHDKMYWYQQDPGMELHLIHYSYGVNSTEKGDLSSESTVSRIRTEHFPLTLESARPSHTSQYLCASRAPGTGSNEQFFGPGTRLTVL.

CDR3 sequence: CASSSKTGGIEAFF. CDR3 DNA sequence: TGTGCCAGCAGTTCCAAAACAGGGGGCATTGAAGCTTTCTTT. The chain carries TRBV6-5 and TRBJ1-1; 9 bases align to TRBD1. V dropped 4 bases and J dropped 7; count of bases not matched to a gene: 7. CDR3 size: 14 residues. Germline loops: CDR1 MNHEY, CDR2 SVGAGI.

This clone has a handful of counts. The CDR3 DNA reads as TGTGCCAGTAGTATAAGGGACACGTCATACGAGCAGTACTTC. Translation: CASSIRDTSYEQYF. The V and J genes are TRBV19 and TRBJ2-7; tentative D call: TRBD1 (6 bases). This CDR3 is 14 amino acids long. Trimming removed 2 bases from V and 4 bases from J, with 12 bases in between. CDR1 LNHDA and CDR2 SQIVND come from the germline V gene (reference sequence).

The gene calls are TRBV27 and TRBJ1-4; D unresolved. Germline V lookup: CDR1 MNHEY, CDR2 SMNVEV (reference sequence). The CDR3 loop spans 13 amino acids. The ends were cut back, 3 bases at V and 0 bases at J, with 2 bases in the middle. CDR3: CASSFTTNEKLFF. The CDR3 DNA reads as TGTGCCAGCAGTTTCACAACTAATGAAAAACTGTTTTTT.

This chain connects TRBV5-1 to TRBJ2-2, with a weak D call TRBD1 (5 bases). Germline CDR1 reads SGHRS; CDR2 reads YFSETQ. The germline V and J ends were trimmed by 0 bases and 6 bases, with 12 bases remaining between them. The CDR3 covers 15 residues. In nucleotides, the CDR3 is TGCGCCAGCAGCTTGGTCAGCAGGGCGGCCGGGGAGCTGTTTTTT. Amino acids: CASSLVSRAAGELFF.

This clone was detected only a few times. The junction does not match germline at one end; this may be a read error. V is TRBV7-7 and J is TRBJ1-6; D remains ambiguous. The CDR3 consists of 13 residues. CDR1 and CDR2 (germline): SSHAT, FNYEAQ (reference sequence). The DNA for the CDR3 is TGTGCTAGCAGCTTCCAGATAAATTCACCCCTCCACTTT. Residues: CASSFQINSPLHF.

This chain joins TRBV27 and TRBJ2-7, with D perhaps matching TRBD2 (5 bases). The V end was cut by 1 base, the J end by 0 bases, with 7 bases between. From germline, CDR1 is MNHEY and CDR2 SMNVEV (reference sequence). The CDR3 contains 14 residues. The CDR3 DNA is TGTGCCAGCAGTTTATTCGGGGTCTCCTACGAGCAGTACTTC. Its translation: CASSLFGVSYEQYF.

The CDR3 bases are TGTGCCAGCAGCGCCCAACTCAGGAGCACAGATACGCAGTATTTT. Protein sequence: CASSAQLRSTDTQYF. This chain links TRBV9 with TRBJ2-3; D uncertain. The germline CDR1 and CDR2 sequences are SGDLS and YYNGEE. There are 15 residues in the CDR3. V lost 3 bases and J lost 0, with 11 bases in between.

In this sample, this clone turned up once. The chain has TRBV28 and TRBJ2-3; 10 bases are a match to TRBD1. Germline assignment: CDR1 MDHEN and CDR2 SYDVKM. The CDR3 runs 18 residues. Trimming cost V 6 bases and J 0 bases; bases outside gene matches: 12. The CDR3 sequence: CASSSGTGEPGSTDTQYF. CDR3 DNA: TGTGCCAGCAGCTCCGGGACAGGGGAGCCGGGGAGCACAGATACGCAGTATTTT.

The chain joins TRBV6-5 to TRBJ2-1, with 10 bases matching TRBD1. V was clipped by 6 bases and J by 8 bases; unmatched bases: 7. This CDR3 has 14 residues. Germline assignment: CDR1 MNHEY and CDR2 SVGAGI. The CDR3 region is CASRQRDRGHEQFF. The DNA for the CDR3 is TGTGCCAGCAGGCAACGGGACAGGGGACATGAGCAGTTCTTC.

The genes are TRBV12-1 and TRBJ2-1; the table gives TRBD2 as D, unverified against the DNA. TRBV12-1 is a known pseudogene. This CDR3 contains 18 residues. CDR3: CASSFARTSRRSYNEQFF. Here the CDR3 DNA reads TGTGCCAGCAGCTTTGCCAGGACTAGCCGCCGCTCCTACAATGAGCAGTTCTTC.

This chain links TRBV27 with TRBJ1-6, with D maybe TRBD1 (5 bases). Germline V gives CDR1 MNHEY, CDR2 SMNVEV (reference sequence). The CDR3 contains 17 residues. Trimming shortened V by 4 bases and J by 2 bases, and 15 bases separated the two germline ends. CDR3 loop: CASSSLGKGAYNSPLHF. Here the CDR3 DNA reads TGTGCCAGCAGTTCCCTGGGGAAAGGGGCCTATAATTCACCCCTCCACTTT.

This sequence joins TRBV5-4 and TRBJ1-1; D is unclear. Germline V gene sequence: CDR1 SGHNT, CDR2 YYREEE (reference sequence). The CDR3 sequence is 14 residues long. V was pared by 3 bases and J by 1 base, with 10 bases between. The CDR3 region is CASSSTYENTEAFF. The CDR3 nucleotides read TGTGCCAGCAGCTCGACATATGAGAACACTGAAGCTTTCTTT.

This sequence joins TRBV25-1 and TRBJ2-1; TRBD2 matches at 7 bases. J was trimmed by 4 bases and V by 3 bases; bases with no gene match: 9. This CDR3 has 16 residues. The V gene's germline CDR1 is MGHDK and CDR2 SYGVNS. The CDR3 spells CASSDRSLAVYNEQFF. The CDR3 DNA is TGTGCCAGCAGTGATCGCTCCCTAGCGGTTTACAATGAGCAGTTCTTC.

This clone was observed a single time. This chain uses TRBV5-6 with TRBJ1-5; the D gene is possibly TRBD1 (5 bases). The CDR3 has 14 residues. V was shortened by 2 bases and J by 2 bases, with 8 bases between the two germline ends. The germline CDR1 and CDR2 sequences are SGHDT and YYEEEE. CDR3 loop: CASSFSGGNQPQHF. The CDR3 bases are TGTGCCAGCAGCTTCTCGGGGGGCAATCAGCCCCAGCATTTT.

This clone is a singleton in its sample. V and J are TRBV28 and TRBJ1-3, with D tentatively TRBD1 (6 bases). Germline V CDR1 and CDR2: MDHEN, SYDVKM. The V end was cut by 7 bases, the J end by 2 bases, with 15 bases between. This CDR3 comprises 15 residues. CDR3 amino acids: CASTTRPGAGNTIYF. CDR3 DNA: TGTGCCAGCACCACGAGACCAGGGGCTGGAAACACCATATATTTT.

The gene calls are TRBV5-1 and TRBJ2-1; D may be TRBD1 (6 bases). V was clipped by 2 bases and J by 8 bases, with 14 bases between them. CDR3 size: 14 residues. The germline CDR1 and CDR2 sequences are SGHRS and YFSETQ. CDR3 loop: CASSFLQGNDEQFF. The CDR3 nucleotides are TGCGCCAGCAGCTTCCTACAGGGTAACGATGAGCAGTTCTTC.

In regard to this clone: Additional DNA sequences in this sample encode the identical CDR3. This chain links TRBV10-3 with TRBJ2-5; D possibly corresponds to TRBD2 (6 bases). Trimming pared 7 bases from V and 0 bases from J, leaving 9 bases between. The CDR3 loop spans 13 amino acids. CDR1 ENHRY and CDR2 SYGVKD come from the germline V gene. CDR3 nucleotide sequence: TGTGCCATCACTTCGGGGGACCAAGAGACCCAGTACTTC. Translating it yields CAITSGDQETQYF.

The chain recombines TRBV28 with TRBJ1-1; D might be TRBD1 (5 bases). The CDR3 length is 15 residues. V was pared by 6 bases and J by 0 bases, with 14 bases between. Germline V lookup: CDR1 MDHEN, CDR2 SYDVKM. CDR3 loop: CASSRQGVMNTEAFF. CDR3 nucleotide sequence: TGTGCCAGCAGCCGTCAAGGGGTAATGAACACTGAAGCTTTCTTT.

The rearrangement joins TRBV9 to TRBJ2-4, with 8 nucleotides matching TRBD1. CDR3 length: 15 amino acids. Germline V gives CDR1 SGDLS, CDR2 YYNGEE. The ends lost 4 bases at V and 6 bases at J; junction bases unmatched: 9. As DNA, the CDR3 is TGTGCCAGCAGCCAAAAGACAGGGGTTGGAAACATTCAGTACTTC. Its translation is CASSQKTGVGNIQYF.

The chain has TRBV25-1 and TRBJ1-5, with 9 bases matching TRBD1. CDR1 is MGHDK, CDR2 SYGVNS, per germline. This CDR3 has 15 amino acids. Trimming at V came to 1 base and at J to 7 bases, leaving 5 bases not matched to a gene. CDR3 sequence reads: CASSESTGGNQPQHF. The CDR3 DNA reads as TGTGCCAGCAGTGAATCGACAGGGGGAAACCAGCCCCAGCATTTT.

The chain uses TRBV6-1 and TRBJ2-7; D is undetermined. The V gene lost 2 bases and the J gene lost 6 bases, with 14 bases spanning the gap. Germline CDR1 reads MNHNS; CDR2 reads SASEGT. There are 14 residues in the CDR3. The CDR3 coding sequence is TGTGCCAGCAGTGAACTACCAGGTGGTGGCGAGCAGTACTTC. Translating gives CASSELPGGGEQYF.

The chain uses TRBV6-5 and TRBJ2-7; D perhaps matches TRBD1 (5 bases). This CDR3 contains 13 residues. Germline V gives CDR1 MNHEY, CDR2 SVGAGI. V was clipped by 2 bases and J by 4 bases, with 9 bases between them. The CDR3: CASSYRQGYEQYF. In DNA form, the CDR3 reads TGTGCCAGCAGTTACCGCCAGGGTTACGAGCAGTACTTC.